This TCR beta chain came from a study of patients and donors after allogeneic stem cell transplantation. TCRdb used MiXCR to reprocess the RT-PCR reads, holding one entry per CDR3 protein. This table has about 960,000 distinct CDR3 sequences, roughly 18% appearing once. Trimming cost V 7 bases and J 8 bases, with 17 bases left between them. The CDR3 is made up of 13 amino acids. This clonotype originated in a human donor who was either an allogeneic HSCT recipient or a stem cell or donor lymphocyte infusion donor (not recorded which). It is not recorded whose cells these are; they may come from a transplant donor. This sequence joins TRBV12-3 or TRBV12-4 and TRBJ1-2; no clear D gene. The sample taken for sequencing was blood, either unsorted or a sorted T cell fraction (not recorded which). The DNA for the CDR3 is TGTGCCAGCACCTTGGGGTTACTGGCCGGCTACACCTTC. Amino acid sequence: CASTLGLLAGYTF.